What follows is one T cell receptor (beta chain) and its context. What it recognizes is unknown. The entry originates in a study of shared clonotypes between healthy human individuals. Study as a whole: Each donor's CD8 memory used one plate, CD8 naive two, each CD4 subset three.

The run depth of the assay was deep. Assay: immunoSEQ multiplex PCR; the TCRdb copy retains only in-frame clones and omits some. The table has a few million clones, over 85% seen once. Study outcomes and limitations: Larger richness was generally estimated for naive than memory subsets.

The receptor was derived from a man between 18 and 29 years old in good health. Some clones in this sample may be carry-over from other donors' samples. Input material: naive CD4+ T cells from PBMCs. Described subset: CD45RA+ positively selected.

In DNA, the CDR3 is TGTGCCAGCAGCTTGGGTACGGGGTTGAGGGACACTGAAGCTTTCTTT. This sequence encodes CASSLGTGLRDTEAFF. J is TRBJ1-1 and V is TRBV5-6; D is ambiguous. The germline V gene encodes CDR1 SGHDT and CDR2 YYEEEE. The CDR3 length is 16 residues. V lost 0 bases, J lost 3 bases, and 15 bases lay in between.